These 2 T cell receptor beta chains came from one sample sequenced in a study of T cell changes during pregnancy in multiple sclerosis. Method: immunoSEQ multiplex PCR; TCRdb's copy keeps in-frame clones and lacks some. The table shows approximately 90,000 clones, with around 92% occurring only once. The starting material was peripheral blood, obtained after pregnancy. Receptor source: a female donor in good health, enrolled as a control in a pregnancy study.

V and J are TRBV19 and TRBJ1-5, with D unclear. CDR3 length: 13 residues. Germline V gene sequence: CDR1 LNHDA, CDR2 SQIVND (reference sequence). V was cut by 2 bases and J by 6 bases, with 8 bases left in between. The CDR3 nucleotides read TGTGCCAGTAGTATAACAGTCTTTCAGCCCCAGCATTTT. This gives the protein CASSITVFQPQHF.

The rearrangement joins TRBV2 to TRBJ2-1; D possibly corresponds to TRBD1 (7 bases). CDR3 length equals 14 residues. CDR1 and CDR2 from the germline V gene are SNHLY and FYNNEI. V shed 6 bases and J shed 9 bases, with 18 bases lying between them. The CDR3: CASRGRQGGGEQFF. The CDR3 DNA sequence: TGTGCCAGCAGGGGGAGGCAGGGGGGAGGTGAGCAGTTCTTC.